Listed below are T cell receptor beta chains from one sample, sequenced in a study of blood T cells in healthy people across ages. MiXCR, run by TCRdb on the 5' RACE reads, gives a single entry per CDR3 protein. This repertoire shows some 560,000 distinct CDR3 sequences, around a quarter found once; its top ten account for under 4.5%. These same data were also listed under a study on T cells of mothers and their children.

Sequenced: blood. Receptors originate from a boy younger than 10 in good health. CDR3s include the opening cysteine and the closing phenylalanine or tryptophan. The D gene is left open where the match is weak. Rows give clone size only sometimes, using once, few, many, or a class for an expanded clone.

V,J,size,D,DNA,CDR3
TRBV7-2,TRBJ1-1,NA,NA,TGTGCCAGCAGCTTAGGCTATGCTGCTGAAGCTTTCTTT,CASSLGYAAEAFF
TRBV7-9,TRBJ2-5,few,NA,TGTGCCAGCAGCTTAGCGCTATTGGGATCCCAAGAGACCCAGTACTTC,CASSLALLGSQETQYF
TRBV10-3,TRBJ2-7,NA,TRBD1,TGTGCCACCGGCCCCGACAGGGCTTACGAGCAGTACTTC,CATGPDRAYEQYF
TRBV30,TRBJ1-4,few,NA,TGTGCCTGGAGGACCATTTCAACTAATGAAAAACTGTTTTTT,CAWRTISTNEKLFF
TRBV12-3/TRBV12-4,TRBJ2-1,NA,TRBD1,TGTGCCAGCAGTTTCGGGACAGGGGTCTACAATGAGCAGTTCTTC,CASSFGTGVYNEQFF
TRBV6-6,TRBJ2-7,many,TRBD2,TGTGCCAGCAGTGGGACTAGCGGGACAAAAGAGCAGTACTTC,CASSGTSGTKEQYF
TRBV7-9,TRBJ2-7,NA,NA,TGTGCCAGCAGCTTAGCGGTTGGGGGGATCCACGAGCAGTACTTC,CASSLAVGGIHEQYF
TRBV11-2,TRBJ1-4,NA,TRBD1,TGTGCCAGCAGCCAATACAGGGGGCAACGCGGAAAACTGTTTTTT,CASSQYRGQRGKLFF
TRBV7-9,TRBJ1-2,few,NA,TGTGCCAGCGGGACTAACTATGGCTACACCTTC,CASGTNYGYTF
TRBV5-1,TRBJ2-7,NA,NA,TGCGCCAGCAGCACAAGCGGAGGTGACGAGCGGTACTTC,CASSTSGGDERYF
TRBV7-2,TRBJ2-3,NA,TRBD2,TGTGCCAGCAGGGGACTAGAATTCGGAGATACGCAGTATTTT,CASRGLEFGDTQYF
TRBV29-1,TRBJ2-7,few,TRBD2,TGCAGCGTTGGGGCGGGAGCGGCCGAGCAGTACTTC,CSVGAGAAEQYF
TRBV7-2,TRBJ1-6,few,NA,TGTGCCAGCAGCTTAGGTATGCTGGAAAACCTCCACTTT,CASSLGMLENLHF
TRBV4-3,TRBJ1-2,NA,TRBD1,TGCGCCAGCAGCCAAGTTTCAGGGGGTGGCTACACCTTC,CASSQVSGGGYTF
TRBV12-3/TRBV12-4,TRBJ2-2,NA,NA,TGTGCCAGCAGTACCGGGCTCACCGGGGAGCTGTTTTTT,CASSTGLTGELFF
TRBV12-3/TRBV12-4,TRBJ2-3,NA,NA,TGTGCCAGCGGCGACTCTTTCCCTAGCACAGATACGCAGTATTTT,CASGDSFPSTDTQYF
TRBV15,TRBJ2-2,NA,TRBD1,TGTGCCACCAGCAGGGAAGACAGGGACACCGGGGAGCTGTTTTTT,CATSREDRDTGELFF
TRBV5-1,TRBJ2-1,few,TRBD1,TGCGCCAGCAGCTCAAGGACAGGGGGCTCCTACAATGAGCAGTTCTTC,CASSSRTGGSYNEQFF
TRBV7-9,TRBJ1-5,few,NA,TGTGCCAGCAGCAGCCTGGGAGGAGGGCAGCCCCAGCATTTT,CASSSLGGGQPQHF
TRBV5-1,TRBJ2-1,NA,TRBD1,TGCGCCAGCAGCCCAGGACAGGTGATGGATGAGCAGTTCTTC,CASSPGQVMDEQFF
TRBV7-6,TRBJ2-3,NA,TRBD2,TGTGCCAGCAGCTTACAGGGACTAGCGAGAACAGATACGCAGTATTTT,CASSLQGLARTDTQYF
TRBV12-3/TRBV12-4,TRBJ2-5,many,NA,TGTGCCAGCAGCTCTACAGGGAGAGAGACCCAGTACTTC,CASSSTGRETQYF
TRBV27,TRBJ2-3,few,NA,TGTGCCAGCAGTCCCCGCAGGGCGATAGATACGCAGTATTTT,CASSPRRAIDTQYF
TRBV7-9,TRBJ2-7,few,NA,TGTGCCAGCAGTTATCTAACAGGGCAGAGCTCCTACGAGCAGTACTTC,CASSYLTGQSSYEQYF
TRBV14,TRBJ2-3,once,TRBD2,TGTGCCAGTATCCGACTAGCGGGGACCTCAGATACGCAGTATTTT,CASIRLAGTSDTQYF
TRBV7-8,TRBJ2-4,few,TRBD2,TGTGCCAGCAGCTTGGGACTAGCGGGAGGGGGGCTAGCCAAAAACATTCAGTACTTC,CASSLGLAGGGLAKNIQYF